Listed below are T cell receptor beta chains from one sample, sequenced in a study of shared T cell receptors in the human thymus. Profiled with immunoSEQ multiplex PCR; TCRdb holds only in-frame clones, not every one. The sample includes hundreds of thousands of clones, roughly 85% of them seen just once. This same sample was also taken into another study, of human thymus T cells.

The material sequenced was thymocytes. The receptors were sampled from a girl less than two years old with a congenital heart defect. CDR3s include the opening cysteine and the closing phenylalanine or tryptophan. A row's size may be missing; if present it is once, few, many or a size class.

clone_size v_call cdr3_aa
- TRBV4-1 CASSHRGLGGSYEQYF
- TRBV4-3 CASSQDLGGSYNEQFF
- TRBV28 CASSFTGPPPYEQYF
- TRBV7-2 CASSLAQDSGYTF
- TRBV19 CASSVNPGQKYNSPLHF
- TRBV27 CASSPLGSKSNGYTF
- TRBV9 CASSVEGAEGTQYF
- TRBV7-4 CASSLTQDTGELFF
once TRBV28 CASKAGGANYGYTF
- TRBV2 CASTLDQLTCEQYF
once TRBV6-5 CASRPGGLDTGELFF
- TRBV6-1 CASSERDSLQRLTSTDTQYF
- TRBV7-7 CASSATGYRRETQYF
- TRBV5-4 CASSLAEGGSTDTQYF
- TRBV14 CASSQTGRPGNTIYF
- TRBV7-6 CASSLKVHPPASDLFYEQYF
once TRBV2 CASSGPGLSDGYTF
- TRBV7-8 CASTPRGGLGYGYTF
once TRBV4-1 CASSPSIPGQGAYEQYF
- TRBV5-1 CASSLAAGGRKAKNIQYF
- TRBV2 CASSERRDRENNEQFF
- TRBV2 CASRHRDRGNTEAFF
- TRBV2 CASSEVPGESNEQFF
- TRBV10-1 CASSQGWAYEQYF
once TRBV18 CASSPWTSGQSSYEQYF
- TRBV4-3 CASSQVQPDRGGTDTQYF
- TRBV5-4 CASSLGGTGDLEAFF
- TRBV7-9 CASSPGRLGVNEQYF